This T cell receptor (beta chain) is from a study of blood T cell repertoires in COVID-19. Germline CDR1 reads MNHEY; CDR2 reads SVGEGT. This CDR3 spans 15 amino acids. With 0 bases removed from V and 6 bases from J, the gap between germline ends came to 13 bases. Per the original methods: Estimated nucleated cell counts came from reference gene primer amplification. Profiled with immunoSEQ multiplex PCR; TCRdb holds only in-frame clones, not every one. The DNA was the basis for D and trimming; V, J and clone size are from that table. The sample carries roughly 120,000 clones, around four fifths recorded once.

Sequencing was carried out using peripheral blood. This chain uses TRBV6-2 or TRBV6-3 with TRBJ2-3; the D gene is possibly TRBD2 (6 bases). The TCR originated in a woman aged 55-69 years with acute or convalescent COVID-19. CDR3 residues: CASSYSYLGGDTQYF. CDR3 coding DNA: TGTGCCAGCAGTTACTCGTATCTAGGAGGGGATACGCAGTATTTT.